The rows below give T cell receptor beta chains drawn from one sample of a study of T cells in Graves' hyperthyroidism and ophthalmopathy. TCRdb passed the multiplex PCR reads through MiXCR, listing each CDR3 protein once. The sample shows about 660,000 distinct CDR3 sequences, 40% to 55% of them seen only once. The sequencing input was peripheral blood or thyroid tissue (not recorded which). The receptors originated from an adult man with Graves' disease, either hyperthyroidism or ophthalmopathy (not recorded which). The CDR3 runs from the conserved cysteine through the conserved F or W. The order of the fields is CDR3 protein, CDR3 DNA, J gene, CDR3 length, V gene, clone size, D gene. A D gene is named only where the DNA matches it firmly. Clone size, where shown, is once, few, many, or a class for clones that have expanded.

CDR3aa: CASSHSGDEEQYF
CDR3nt: TGTGCCAGCTCACACTCAGGGGATGAAGAGCAGTACTTC
j_gene: TRBJ2-7
len: 13
v_gene: TRBV11-1
abundance: NA
d_gene: NA

CDR3aa: CSVERTPGYTF
CDR3nt: TGCAGCGTTGAAAGGACACCCGGCTACACCTTC
j_gene: TRBJ1-2
len: 11
v_gene: TRBV29-1
abundance: many
d_gene: NA

CDR3aa: CSVESTLTENTGELFF
CDR3nt: TGCAGCGTTGAGTCTACTTTGACAGAGAACACCGGGGAGCTGTTTTTT
j_gene: TRBJ2-2
len: 16
v_gene: TRBV29-1
abundance: few
d_gene: NA

CDR3aa: CATSDKGRNQPQHF
CDR3nt: TGTGCCACCAGTGATAAGGGGCGCAATCAGCCCCAGCATTTT
j_gene: TRBJ1-5
len: 14
v_gene: TRBV24-1
abundance: many
d_gene: NA

CDR3aa: CASSDRLAGGPYEQYF
CDR3nt: TGCGCCAGCAGTGACCGACTAGCGGGGGGCCCCTACGAGCAGTACTTC
j_gene: TRBJ2-7
len: 16
v_gene: TRBV10-2
abundance: few
d_gene: TRBD2

CDR3aa: CASSQEAGGPSYEQYF
CDR3nt: TGTGCCAGCAGCCAAGAGGCGGGAGGGCCATCCTACGAGCAGTACTTC
j_gene: TRBJ2-7
len: 16
v_gene: TRBV4-1
abundance: NA
d_gene: TRBD2

CDR3aa: CASSLRTGQLNTIYF
CDR3nt: TGCGCCAGCAGCCTACGGACAGGACAGCTGAACACCATATATTTT
j_gene: TRBJ1-3
len: 15
v_gene: TRBV5-1
abundance: NA
d_gene: TRBD1

CDR3aa: CASSARGLDYGYTF
CDR3nt: TGCGCCAGCAGCGCACGGGGGCTTGACTATGGCTACACCTTC
j_gene: TRBJ1-2
len: 14
v_gene: TRBV5-1
abundance: many
d_gene: NA

CDR3aa: CASSPTGTIGNTIYF
CDR3nt: TGTGCCAGCTCACCCACCGGGACAATTGGAAACACCATATATTTT
j_gene: TRBJ1-3
len: 15
v_gene: TRBV25-1
abundance: once
d_gene: NA

CDR3aa: CASSFGTSGTHEQYF
CDR3nt: TGTGCCAGCAGTTTTGGGACTAGCGGGACACACGAGCAGTACTTC
j_gene: TRBJ2-7
len: 15
v_gene: TRBV12-3/TRBV12-4
abundance: few
d_gene: TRBD2

CDR3aa: CASSERGANGYTF
CDR3nt: TGTGCCAGCAGTGAGCGGGGGGCGAATGGCTACACCTTC
j_gene: TRBJ1-2
len: 13
v_gene: TRBV25-1
abundance: NA
d_gene: NA

CDR3aa: CASSPGTGGDYGYTF
CDR3nt: TGTGCCAGTAGCCCTGGGACAGGGGGCGACTATGGCTACACCTTC
j_gene: TRBJ1-2
len: 15
v_gene: TRBV19
abundance: many
d_gene: TRBD1

CDR3aa: CAISESSAGNEKLFF
CDR3nt: TGTGCCATCAGTGAGTCTTCGGCGGGGAATGAAAAACTGTTTTTT
j_gene: TRBJ1-4
len: 15
v_gene: TRBV10-3
abundance: many
d_gene: NA

CDR3aa: CASSGPAGGGYEQYF
CDR3nt: TGTGCCAGCAGCGGCCCAGCGGGGGGCGGCTACGAGCAGTACTTC
j_gene: TRBJ2-7
len: 15
v_gene: TRBV5-4
abundance: few
d_gene: TRBD2

CDR3aa: CASTQDSLRDEAFF
CDR3nt: TGTGCCAGCACTCAGGACAGTTTGCGGGATGAAGCTTTCTTT
j_gene: TRBJ1-1
len: 14
v_gene: TRBV10-3
abundance: NA
d_gene: NA

CDR3aa: CSVETSATGELFF
CDR3nt: TGCAGCGTTGAGACTAGCGCCACCGGGGAGCTGTTTTTT
j_gene: TRBJ2-2
len: 13
v_gene: TRBV29-1
abundance: NA
d_gene: TRBD2

CDR3aa: CASRRIPGGPQHF
CDR3nt: TGTGCCAGCAGAAGAATCCCCGGCGGGCCCCAGCATTTT
j_gene: TRBJ1-5
len: 13
v_gene: TRBV7-8
abundance: NA
d_gene: NA

CDR3aa: CASSLDQDIYGYTF
CDR3nt: TGTGCCAGCAGCTTGGACCAGGACATCTATGGCTACACCTTC
j_gene: TRBJ1-2
len: 14
v_gene: TRBV7-2
abundance: NA
d_gene: NA

CDR3aa: CASSLGGFGSTIYF
CDR3nt: TGTGCCAGCAGCTTGGGGGGGTTTGGGAGCACCATATATTTT
j_gene: TRBJ1-3
len: 14
v_gene: TRBV7-2
abundance: NA
d_gene: NA

CDR3aa: CASNYRGLYRNQPQHF
CDR3nt: TGTGCCAGCAACTACAGGGGACTCTATCGCAATCAGCCCCAGCATTTT
j_gene: TRBJ1-5
len: 16
v_gene: TRBV7-2
abundance: few
d_gene: TRBD1

CDR3aa: CASSHSPEWTYEQYF
CDR3nt: TGTGCCAGCTCCCATAGCCCCGAGTGGACCTACGAGCAGTACTTC
j_gene: TRBJ2-7
len: 15
v_gene: TRBV2
abundance: NA
d_gene: NA

CDR3aa: CSATTANYGYTF
CDR3nt: TGCAGCGCAACGACAGCTAACTATGGCTACACCTTC
j_gene: TRBJ1-2
len: 12
v_gene: TRBV29-1
abundance: NA
d_gene: NA

CDR3aa: CSVGTRSGNTIYF
CDR3nt: TGCAGCGTGGGGACAAGATCTGGAAACACCATATATTTT
j_gene: TRBJ1-3
len: 13
v_gene: TRBV29-1
abundance: NA
d_gene: NA

CDR3aa: CASSLERAGVYQETQYF
CDR3nt: TGTGCCAGCAGCTTAGAGCGTGCGGGGGTATACCAAGAGACCCAGTACTTC
j_gene: TRBJ2-5
len: 17
v_gene: TRBV7-2
abundance: few
d_gene: TRBD2

CDR3aa: CSPEGDNQPQHF
CDR3nt: TGCAGTCCTGAGGGGGATAATCAGCCCCAGCATTTT
j_gene: TRBJ1-5
len: 12
v_gene: TRBV29-1
abundance: few
d_gene: NA

CDR3aa: CASSEPGGTLTEAFF
CDR3nt: TGTGCCAGCAGTGAACCAGGAGGGACCCTCACTGAAGCTTTCTTT
j_gene: TRBJ1-1
len: 15
v_gene: TRBV25-1
abundance: NA
d_gene: NA

CDR3aa: CASRPKGGGMEKLFF
CDR3nt: TGTGCCAGCAGGCCAAAAGGCGGCGGTATGGAAAAACTGTTTTTT
j_gene: TRBJ1-4
len: 15
v_gene: TRBV7-9
abundance: NA
d_gene: NA

CDR3aa: CASSKTAASTEAFF
CDR3nt: TGTGCCAGCAGCAAGACGGCCGCGAGCACTGAAGCTTTCTTT
j_gene: TRBJ1-1
len: 14
v_gene: TRBV7-2
abundance: few
d_gene: NA

CDR3aa: CASSAFMRNYEQYF
CDR3nt: TGCGCCAGCAGCGCCTTTATGCGGAACTACGAGCAGTACTTC
j_gene: TRBJ2-7
len: 14
v_gene: TRBV5-1
abundance: NA
d_gene: NA

CDR3aa: CASSEYWTGGYGTEAFF
CDR3nt: TGTGCCAGCAGTGAATATTGGACAGGGGGCTATGGCACTGAAGCTTTCTTT
j_gene: TRBJ1-1
len: 17
v_gene: TRBV25-1
abundance: NA
d_gene: TRBD1

CDR3aa: CASSGERAVYGYTF
CDR3nt: TGTGCCAGCAGTGGGGAGAGGGCAGTCTATGGCTACACCTTC
j_gene: TRBJ1-2
len: 14
v_gene: TRBV6-1
abundance: NA
d_gene: NA

CDR3aa: CASRAIPGLAAYEQYF
CDR3nt: TGTGCCAGCAGAGCTATTCCGGGACTAGCGGCTTACGAGCAGTACTTC
j_gene: TRBJ2-7
len: 16
v_gene: TRBV2
abundance: NA
d_gene: TRBD2

CDR3aa: CASRRVQNTEAFF
CDR3nt: TGTGCCAGTAGAAGAGTTCAGAACACTGAAGCTTTCTTT
j_gene: TRBJ1-1
len: 13
v_gene: TRBV19
abundance: NA
d_gene: NA

CDR3aa: CATSKGQGYQPQHF
CDR3nt: TGTGCCACCAGCAAGGGACAGGGCTATCAGCCCCAGCATTTT
j_gene: TRBJ1-5
len: 14
v_gene: TRBV15
abundance: NA
d_gene: TRBD1

CDR3aa: CSARDLGASGGYEQYF
CDR3nt: TGCAGTGCTAGAGATTTGGGCGCTAGCGGGGGATACGAGCAGTACTTC
j_gene: TRBJ2-7
len: 16
v_gene: TRBV20-1
abundance: many
d_gene: TRBD2

CDR3aa: CASSADRERGYTF
CDR3nt: TGTGCCAGCAGCGCGGACAGGGAAAGGGGCTACACCTTC
j_gene: TRBJ1-2
len: 13
v_gene: TRBV7-2
abundance: NA
d_gene: TRBD1

CDR3aa: CASSRDKAYNYGYTF
CDR3nt: TGTGCCAGCAGCCGGGACAAGGCCTATAACTATGGCTACACCTTC
j_gene: TRBJ1-2
len: 15
v_gene: TRBV5-4
abundance: NA
d_gene: NA

CDR3aa: CASSSLQGYEGAAFF
CDR3nt: TGTGCCAGCAGCTCCCTACAGGGGTACGAAGGCGCGGCTTTCTTT
j_gene: TRBJ1-1
len: 15
v_gene: TRBV7-9
abundance: NA
d_gene: TRBD1

CDR3aa: CASSFGQGNGSPLHF
CDR3nt: TGTGCCAGCAGCTTCGGACAGGGGAATGGGTCACCCCTCCACTTT
j_gene: TRBJ1-6
len: 15
v_gene: TRBV7-3
abundance: NA
d_gene: TRBD1

CDR3aa: CASSLGSGAQHF
CDR3nt: TGTGCCAGCAGCTTGGGGTCTGGGGCCCAGCATTTT
j_gene: TRBJ1-5
len: 12
v_gene: TRBV7-2
abundance: many
d_gene: NA

CDR3aa: CASSQDLGANQPQHF
CDR3nt: TGCGCCAGCAGCCAAGATCTGGGGGCGAATCAGCCCCAGCATTTT
j_gene: TRBJ1-5
len: 15
v_gene: TRBV4-1
abundance: NA
d_gene: NA

CDR3aa: CATSERTGSYDYTF
CDR3nt: TGTGCCACCAGTGAAAGGACAGGTTCCTATGACTACACCTTC
j_gene: TRBJ1-2
len: 14
v_gene: TRBV24-1
abundance: NA
d_gene: TRBD1

CDR3aa: CASREEAGGGNF
CDR3nt: TGCGCCAGCAGGGAGGAGGCCGGGGGGGGGAACTTC
j_gene: TRBJ2-7
len: 12
v_gene: TRBV10-2
abundance: NA
d_gene: TRBD2

CDR3aa: CASSEIGELFF
CDR3nt: TGTGCCAGCAGTGAAATCGGGGAGCTGTTTTTT
j_gene: TRBJ2-2
len: 11
v_gene: TRBV25-1
abundance: many
d_gene: NA

CDR3aa: CSVEGQIEETQYF
CDR3nt: TGCAGCGTTGAAGGGCAGATTGAAGAGACCCAGTACTTC
j_gene: TRBJ2-5
len: 13
v_gene: TRBV29-1
abundance: many
d_gene: NA

CDR3aa: CSVEGEFGRAETYEQYF
CDR3nt: TGCAGCGTTGAAGGAGAGTTTGGGCGGGCCGAAACCTACGAGCAGTACTTC
j_gene: TRBJ2-7
len: 17
v_gene: TRBV29-1
abundance: many
d_gene: NA

CDR3aa: CASRLSQGEETQYF
CDR3nt: TGTGCCAGCCGCCTAAGCCAAGGGGAAGAGACCCAGTACTTC
j_gene: TRBJ2-5
len: 14
v_gene: TRBV6-1
abundance: NA
d_gene: NA

CDR3aa: CASNGQGYTGELFF
CDR3nt: TGTGCCAGCAACGGACAGGGATACACCGGGGAGCTGTTTTTT
j_gene: TRBJ2-2
len: 14
v_gene: TRBV19
abundance: NA
d_gene: TRBD1

CDR3aa: CASSPEPTGANVLTF
CDR3nt: TGTGCCAGCAGCCCGGAACCGACAGGGGCCAACGTCCTGACTTTC
j_gene: TRBJ2-6
len: 15
v_gene: TRBV7-6
abundance: NA
d_gene: NA

CDR3aa: CASGGDRVVGYTF
CDR3nt: TGCGCCAGCGGAGGGGACAGGGTAGTTGGCTACACCTTC
j_gene: TRBJ1-2
len: 13
v_gene: TRBV10-2
abundance: many
d_gene: TRBD1

CDR3aa: CSVAGGDYHPYEQYF
CDR3nt: TGCAGCGTTGCAGGGGGGGACTATCACCCCTACGAGCAGTACTTC
j_gene: TRBJ2-7
len: 15
v_gene: TRBV29-1
abundance: NA
d_gene: NA

CDR3aa: CASRPSSDYGYTF
CDR3nt: TGTGCCAGCAGGCCGTCCTCTGACTATGGCTACACCTTC
j_gene: TRBJ1-2
len: 13
v_gene: TRBV28
abundance: NA
d_gene: NA

CDR3aa: CAAGANTGELFF
CDR3nt: TGTGCCGCTGGGGCGAACACCGGGGAGCTGTTTTTT
j_gene: TRBJ2-2
len: 12
v_gene: TRBV10-3
abundance: NA
d_gene: NA

CDR3aa: CASSLGHRGLTEAFF
CDR3nt: TGTGCCAGCAGCTTAGGCCACAGGGGGCTCACTGAAGCTTTCTTT
j_gene: TRBJ1-1
len: 15
v_gene: TRBV7-2
abundance: many
d_gene: TRBD1

CDR3aa: CASSFQGETQYF
CDR3nt: TGTGCCAGCAGCTTCCAGGGAGAGACCCAGTACTTC
j_gene: TRBJ2-5
len: 12
v_gene: TRBV11-3
abundance: many
d_gene: NA